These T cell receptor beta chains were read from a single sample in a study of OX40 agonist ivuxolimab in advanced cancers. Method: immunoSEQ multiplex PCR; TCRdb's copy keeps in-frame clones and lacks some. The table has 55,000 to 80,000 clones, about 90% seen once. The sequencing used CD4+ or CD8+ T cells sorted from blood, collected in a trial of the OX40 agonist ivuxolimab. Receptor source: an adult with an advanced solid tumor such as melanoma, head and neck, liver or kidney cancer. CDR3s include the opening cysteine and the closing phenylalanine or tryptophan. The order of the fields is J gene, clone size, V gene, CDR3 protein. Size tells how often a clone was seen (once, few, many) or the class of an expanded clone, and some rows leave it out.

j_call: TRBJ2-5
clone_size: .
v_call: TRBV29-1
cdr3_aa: CSVEGSGNIKGGTQYF

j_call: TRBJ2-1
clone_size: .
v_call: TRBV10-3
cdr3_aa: CAISGRMMRNEQFF

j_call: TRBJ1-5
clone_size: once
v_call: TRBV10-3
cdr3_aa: CAISPGGNQPQHF

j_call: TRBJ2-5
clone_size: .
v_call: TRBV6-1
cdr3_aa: CASSEGLVGGTQYF

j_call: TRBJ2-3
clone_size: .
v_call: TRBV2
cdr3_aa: CASSSLAGSSTDTQYF

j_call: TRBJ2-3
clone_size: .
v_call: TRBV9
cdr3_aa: CASSVEGQSTDTQYF

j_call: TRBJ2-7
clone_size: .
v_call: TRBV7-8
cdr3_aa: CASSQTIGGQYF

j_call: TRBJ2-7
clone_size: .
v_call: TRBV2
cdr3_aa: CASSDWAYEQYF

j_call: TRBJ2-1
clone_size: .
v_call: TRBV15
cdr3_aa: CATSREAGADYNEQFF

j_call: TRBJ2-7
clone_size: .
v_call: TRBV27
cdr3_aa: CASSLSNASGREQYF

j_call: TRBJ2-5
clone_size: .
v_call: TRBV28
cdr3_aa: CASSLQGVGTQYF

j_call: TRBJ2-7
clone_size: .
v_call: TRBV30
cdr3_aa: CAWSLTVQPLRVQYF

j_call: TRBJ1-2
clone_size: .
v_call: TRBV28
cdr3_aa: CASRGDSGYGYTF

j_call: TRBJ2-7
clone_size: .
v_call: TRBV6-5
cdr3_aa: CASSVLAGAVYEQYF

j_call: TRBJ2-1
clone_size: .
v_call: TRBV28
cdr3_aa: CACQGARYNEQFF

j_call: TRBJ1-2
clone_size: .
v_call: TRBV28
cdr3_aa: CASSQGQNYGYTF

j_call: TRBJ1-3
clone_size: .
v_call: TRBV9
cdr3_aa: CASSVNREGNTIYF

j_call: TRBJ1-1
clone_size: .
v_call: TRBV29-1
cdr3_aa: CSVQNQNTEAFF

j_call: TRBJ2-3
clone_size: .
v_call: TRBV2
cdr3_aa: CASSGLAGGKGDTQYF

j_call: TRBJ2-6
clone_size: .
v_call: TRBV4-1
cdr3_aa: CASSQGSPLSGANVLTF

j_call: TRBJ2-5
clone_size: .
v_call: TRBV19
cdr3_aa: CASSRQVQETQYF

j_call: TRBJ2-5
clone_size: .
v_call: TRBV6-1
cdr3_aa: CASIRGGGEETQYF

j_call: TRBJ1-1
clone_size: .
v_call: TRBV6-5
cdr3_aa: CASINRQNTEAFF

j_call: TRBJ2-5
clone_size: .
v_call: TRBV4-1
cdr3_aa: CASSQGLAETQYF

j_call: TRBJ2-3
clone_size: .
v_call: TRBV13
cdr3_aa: CASSLAYTGTGGTDTQYF

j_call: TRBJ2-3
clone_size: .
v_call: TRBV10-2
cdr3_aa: CASGGGADTQYF

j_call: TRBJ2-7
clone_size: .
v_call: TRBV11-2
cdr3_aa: CASSLAPGHTYEQYF

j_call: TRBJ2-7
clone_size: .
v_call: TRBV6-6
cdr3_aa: CASSNHRGPTYEQYF

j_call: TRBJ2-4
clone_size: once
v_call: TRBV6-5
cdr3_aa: CASSSTGSGNIQYF

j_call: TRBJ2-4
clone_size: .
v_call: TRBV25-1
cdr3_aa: CASSETGLAKNIQYF

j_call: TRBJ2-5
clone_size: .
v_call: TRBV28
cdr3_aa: CASWTGGAISETQYF

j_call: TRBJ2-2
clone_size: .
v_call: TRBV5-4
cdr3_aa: CASSRGQGDTGELFF

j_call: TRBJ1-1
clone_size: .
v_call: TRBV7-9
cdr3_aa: CASSLLRPGQTLESEAFF

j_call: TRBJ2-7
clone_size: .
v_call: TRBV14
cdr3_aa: CASSQGWSSDSSYEQYF

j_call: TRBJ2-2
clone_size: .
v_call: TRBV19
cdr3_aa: CASSTGTSGTGELFF

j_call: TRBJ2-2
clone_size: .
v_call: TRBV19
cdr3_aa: CASSRQGRTGELFF

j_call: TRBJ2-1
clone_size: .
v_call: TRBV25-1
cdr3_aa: CASSSLAGAGNEQFF

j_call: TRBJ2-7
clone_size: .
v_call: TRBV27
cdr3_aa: CASSLWLGSGLYEQYF

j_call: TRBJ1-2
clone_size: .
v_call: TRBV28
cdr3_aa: CASSPPVGQGDYGYTF

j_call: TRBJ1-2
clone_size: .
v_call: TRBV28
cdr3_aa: CASSTYNYGYTF

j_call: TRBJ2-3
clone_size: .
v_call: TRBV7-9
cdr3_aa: CASRRARLAGGPFLDTQYF

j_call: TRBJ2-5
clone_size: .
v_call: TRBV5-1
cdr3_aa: CASSPGTGVRQETQYF

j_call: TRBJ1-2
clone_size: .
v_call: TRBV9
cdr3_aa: CASSVPRGSYTF